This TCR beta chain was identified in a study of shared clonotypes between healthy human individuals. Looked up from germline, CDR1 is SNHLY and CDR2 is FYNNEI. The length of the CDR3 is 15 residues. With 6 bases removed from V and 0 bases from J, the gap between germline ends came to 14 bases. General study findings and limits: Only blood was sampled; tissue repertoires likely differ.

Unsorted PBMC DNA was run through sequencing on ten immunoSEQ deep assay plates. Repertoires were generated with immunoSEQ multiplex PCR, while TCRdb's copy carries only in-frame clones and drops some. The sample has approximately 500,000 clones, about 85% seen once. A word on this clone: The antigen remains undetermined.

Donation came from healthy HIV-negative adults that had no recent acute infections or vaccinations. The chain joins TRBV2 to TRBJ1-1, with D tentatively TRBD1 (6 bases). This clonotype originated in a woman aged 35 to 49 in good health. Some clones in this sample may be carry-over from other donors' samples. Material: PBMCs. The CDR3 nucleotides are TGTGCCAGCAGCACCGGACGGGGGCTGAACACTGAAGCTTTCTTT. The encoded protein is CASSTGRGLNTEAFF.